A selection of T cell receptor beta chains follows, all from one sample in a study of T cell responses to AZD1222 COVID-19 vaccine. This table comes from immunoSEQ multiplex PCR, and its TCRdb copy is limited to in-frame clones, with some not included. The sample records approximately 130,000 clones, over 85% being singletons. The sequencing here drew on peripheral blood, taken on day 0 of AZD1222 vaccination. The receptor set was obtained from an adult in good health. Both conserved end residues are part of each CDR3. The order of the fields is V gene, D gene, J gene, clone size, CDR3 DNA, CDR3 protein. The D gene is left open where the match is weak. Some rows mark clone size as missing; the rest say once, few, many or name a class of expanded clone.

>TRBV29-1|.|TRBJ2-7|once
TGCAGCGTTGAGGGACGACAGAACGAGCAGTACTTC
CSVEGRQNEQYF
>TRBV2|.|TRBJ2-4|.
TGTGCCAGCAGAGTAGATGGAGCCAAAAACATTCAGTACTTC
CASRVDGAKNIQYF
>TRBV19|TRBD1|TRBJ1-2|.
TGTGCCAGTAGTATCAGGGGGTCTCAATATGGCTACACCTTC
CASSIRGSQYGYTF
>TRBV3-1/TRBV3-2|.|TRBJ2-5|.
TGTGCCAGCAGCCAAGGCTACCAGGGGTACCAAGAGACCCAGTACTTC
CASSQGYQGYQETQYF
>TRBV5-4|.|TRBJ2-5|.
TGTGCCAGCAGCGTTTGGACTGGGGAGACCCAGTACTTC
CASSVWTGETQYF
>TRBV27|.|TRBJ1-5|.
TGTGCCAGCGGGTATAGCAATCAGCCCCAGCATTTT
CASGYSNQPQHF
>TRBV4-1|.|TRBJ2-7|medium-sized
TGCGCCAGCAGCCAAGGGGAAGGGCTGCAGTACTTC
CASSQGEGLQYF
>TRBV27|.|TRBJ1-5|.
TGTGCCAGCAGTTTATCAGTGGGCAATCAGCCCCAGCATTTT
CASSLSVGNQPQHF
>TRBV28|.|TRBJ2-3|.
TGTGCCAGCAGAACCCAGGGGTCAGATACGCAGTATTTT
CASRTQGSDTQYF
>TRBV4-3|TRBD2|TRBJ2-1|.
TGCGCCAGCAGCCTCTGGACTAGCGACAATGAGCAGTTCTTC
CASSLWTSDNEQFF
>TRBV4-3|TRBD2|TRBJ2-1|.
TGCGCCAGCAGCCCTAGACTAGCGGGCTCGGGCAATGAGCAGTTCTTC
CASSPRLAGSGNEQFF
>TRBV30|TRBD1|TRBJ2-5|.
TGTGCCTGGAGTTCTACAGGGGTTTCCCAGTACTTC
CAWSSTGVSQYF
>TRBV6-5|.|TRBJ2-3|few
TGTGCCAGCAGTCTTGATTCGACGGGAGATACGCAGTATTTT
CASSLDSTGDTQYF
>TRBV9|.|TRBJ1-1|.
TGTGCCAGCAGCGTAGAATTGTGGGTTATGGACACTGAAGCTTTCTTT
CASSVELWVMDTEAFF
>TRBV6-5|.|TRBJ1-2|once
TGTGCCAGCAGTTCATCAGGGTTTGGCTACACCTTC
CASSSSGFGYTF
>TRBV6-5|.|TRBJ2-6|.
TGTGCCAGCCGGGACTCTGGGGCCAACGTCCTGACTTTC
CASRDSGANVLTF
>TRBV5-4|.|TRBJ1-1|.
TGTGCCATGTGGGGTAGGGACACTGAAGCTTTCTTT
CAMWGRDTEAFF
>TRBV5-1|TRBD1|TRBJ1-6|.
TGCGCCAGCAGCTTGGGGACAGGGGGTTCACCCCTCCACTTT
CASSLGTGGSPLHF
>TRBV6-5|.|TRBJ2-7|few
TGTGCCAGCTCCGAAGGGAGCTCCTACGAGCAGTACTTC
CASSEGSSYEQYF
>TRBV11-2|.|TRBJ2-7|.
TGTGCCAGCAGCCCCTTACCAGGGGCCGTCGAGCAGTACTTC
CASSPLPGAVEQYF
>TRBV20-1|.|TRBJ1-5|.
TGCAGTGCTAGTCCGGCAGGGAAGTTCAATCAGCCCCAGCATTTT
CSASPAGKFNQPQHF
>TRBV28|.|TRBJ1-6|once
TGTGCCAGCCGACGGCAGGGAAGCGCTCCTCTCCACTTT
CASRRQGSAPLHF
>TRBV5-6|TRBD1|TRBJ1-1|once
TGTGCCAGCAGCTTCGACAGGGGGCACGGCACTGAAGCTTTCTTT
CASSFDRGHGTEAFF
>TRBV18|.|TRBJ2-6|.
TGTGCCAGCTCCCTTTCAGGGGCTGGGGCCAACGTCCTGACTTTC
CASSLSGAGANVLTF
>TRBV4-1|.|TRBJ1-2|.
TGCGCCAGCAGCCAAGAAGCATCGGGGGCCAACTATGGCTACACCTTC
CASSQEASGANYGYTF
>TRBV5-4|.|TRBJ1-1|.
TGTGCCAGCGGGCAGCCTCAGAACACTGAAGCTTTCTTT
CASGQPQNTEAFF
>TRBV4-1|TRBD1|TRBJ2-1|.
TGCGCCAGCAGTTGGGACAGCCCCAACAATGAGCAGTTCTTC
CASSWDSPNNEQFF
>TRBV7-3|.|TRBJ1-1|.
TGTGCCAGCAGCTTACTATTGGGGGGTGAAGCTTTCTTT
CASSLLLGGEAFF
>TRBV3-1/TRBV3-2|.|TRBJ1-1|.
TGTGCCAGCAGTTCGACCACAGGGAGGTTGGGGACTGAAGCTTTCTTT
CASSSTTGRLGTEAFF
>TRBV3-1/TRBV3-2|.|TRBJ1-1|.
TGTGCCAGCAGCCAAAGCTTACAGGGTATTGGGACTGAAGCTTTCTTT
CASSQSLQGIGTEAFF
>TRBV19|.|TRBJ2-2|.
TGTGCCAGTATTCGGACAAGTGATGGTACCGGGGAGCTGTTTTTT
CASIRTSDGTGELFF
>TRBV28|TRBD1|TRBJ1-5|.
TGTGCCAGCAGCCCCGGACAGGGGTACAATCAGCCCCAGCATTTT
CASSPGQGYNQPQHF
>TRBV30|.|TRBJ2-3|.
TGTGCCTGGAGTGGGCAAGTGGGGGATCACCCAGATACGCAGTATTTT
CAWSGQVGDHPDTQYF
>TRBV3-1/TRBV3-2|.|TRBJ1-5|.
TGTGCCAGCAGTTTCCGGCGGGCAGGGGCACCTCAGCCCCAGCATTTT
CASSFRRAGAPQPQHF
>TRBV6-5|.|TRBJ1-3|once
TGTGCCAGCAGTTACTCGGGAAGAGGAAACACCATATATTTT
CASSYSGRGNTIYF
>TRBV11-3|.|TRBJ2-3|.
TGTGCCAGCAGCTTAGGCTGGGGCGCTAGCACAGATACGCAGTATTTT
CASSLGWGASTDTQYF
>TRBV7-2|.|TRBJ1-3|.
TGTGCCAGCAGCCCTCCGCCCTCTGGAAACACCATATATTTT
CASSPPPSGNTIYF